This is a list of T cell receptor beta chains from one sample in a study of T cell clonotyping in hematopoietic cell transplantation. Clones were read by immunoSEQ multiplex PCR, and TCRdb kept only the in-frame ones, dropping some. The sample records a few thousand clones, roughly 84% being singletons. The sequences come from peripheral blood mononuclear cells, collected 180 days after allogeneic stem cell transplant. Receptors originate from a male patient aged 60 to 75 who had an allogeneic stem cell transplant from an unrelated donor, so T cells may come from the graft donor. Some clones in this sample may be carry-over from other donors' samples. CDR3s include the opening cysteine and the closing phenylalanine or tryptophan. D genes are given only for firm matches. A clone size is listed for some rows: how often the clone was seen (once, few, many), or a class if it is expanded.

TRBJ2-3	TRBV15	.	once	TGTGCCACCAGCGGGCAGGGCCCCACAGATACGCAGTATTTT	CATSGQGPTDTQYF
TRBJ1-2	TRBV19	.	.	TGTGCCAGTAGTTTCTTGGCCGATTCGGGCGGCTACACCTTC	CASSFLADSGGYTF
TRBJ1-5	TRBV2	.	.	TGTGCCAGCCAGACAGAATATAGCAATCAGCCCCAGCATTTT	CASQTEYSNQPQHF
TRBJ1-2	TRBV6-1	TRBD1	.	TGTGCCAGCAGCGGACAGGGGGCGTGGGATGGCTACACCTTC	CASSGQGAWDGYTF
TRBJ2-1	TRBV28	.	medium-sized	TGTGCCAGCAGTTTAGGGCCTACGTGGAATGAGCAGTTCTTC	CASSLGPTWNEQFF
TRBJ2-3	TRBV7-9	.	.	TGTGCCAGCAGCTTAAGTAGCGGCAGCACAGATACGCAGTATTTT	CASSLSSGSTDTQYF
TRBJ2-1	TRBV7-9	TRBD1	.	TGTGCCAGCAGCTCGTACTCCGGGACAGGGGGGAATGAGCAGTTCTTC	CASSSYSGTGGNEQFF
TRBJ2-5	TRBV7-9	.	.	TGTGCCAGCCGACCAAAGGGGGGCCAAGAGACCCAGTACTTC	CASRPKGGQETQYF
TRBJ2-6	TRBV5-1	.	.	TGCGCCAGCAGCTTGGCCTCCGGGGATTACTCTGGGGCCAACGTCCTGACTTTC	CASSLASGDYSGANVLTF
TRBJ1-2	TRBV28	.	.	TGTGCCAGCAGTTTAGAAGGGCCCTATGGCTACACCTTC	CASSLEGPYGYTF
TRBJ1-1	TRBV5-1	TRBD1	.	TGCGCCAGCAGTACAGGGGCCGGAAGCACTGAAGCTTTCTTT	CASSTGAGSTEAFF
TRBJ1-4	TRBV30	.	.	TGTGCCTGGAGCGCCATGCGCAGGGGTGGTGAAAAACTGTTTTTT	CAWSAMRRGGEKLFF
TRBJ1-3	TRBV5-1	.	once	TGCGCCAGCAGCTTGGCTCCTAGGGGAAACACCATATATTTT	CASSLAPRGNTIYF
TRBJ1-6	TRBV9	.	.	TGTGCCAGCAGCCCCCGTTTAAGGGATGGTTCACCCCTCCACTTT	CASSPRLRDGSPLHF
TRBJ1-1	TRBV30	.	.	TGTGCCTGGACTGGCTGGAACACTGAAGCTTTCTTT	CAWTGWNTEAFF
TRBJ1-3	TRBV28	TRBD1	.	TGTGCCAGCATCTCCCAGGGGGCAGATGGAAACACCATATATTTT	CASISQGADGNTIYF
TRBJ2-7	TRBV7-6	.	.	TGTGCCAGCAGCTTAGACGTGGTTGGCTACGAGCAGTACTTC	CASSLDVVGYEQYF
TRBJ1-2	TRBV7-9	.	.	TGTGCCAGCAGCCCCCTGACACCTAACTATGGCTACACCTTC	CASSPLTPNYGYTF
TRBJ1-4	TRBV9	TRBD1	.	TGTGCCAGCAGCCTCTCGACAGGGCTTCATGAAAAACTGTTTTTT	CASSLSTGLHEKLFF
TRBJ1-6	TRBV7-6	.	.	TGTGCCAGCAGCCCTCGAGGGATGGGCTCCCCGATAGGGGATTCACCCCTCCACTTT	CASSPRGMGSPIGDSPLHF
TRBJ2-3	TRBV5-6	TRBD1	.	TGTGCCAGCAGCCCGCTCCGGGACAGGGGCACAGATACGCAGTATTTT	CASSPLRDRGTDTQYF
TRBJ2-7	TRBV6-1	.	.	TGTGCCAGCAGTTTTAGGGACGAGCAGTACTTC	CASSFRDEQYF
TRBJ1-1	TRBV5-4	TRBD1	.	TGTGCCAGCAGCAGGGGACAGACACAGAACACTGAAGCTTTCTTT	CASSRGQTQNTEAFF
TRBJ2-7	TRBV10-3	TRBD2	once	TGTGCCGCTTCGACTAGCCCTGGCTACGAGCAGTACTTC	CAASTSPGYEQYF
TRBJ2-2	TRBV6-5	.	.	TGTGCCAGCAGGCCCCTTCACACCGGGGAGCTGTTTTTT	CASRPLHTGELFF
TRBJ2-1	TRBV7-9	TRBD1	once	TGTGCCAGCAGCGGAGTGCAGGGGGCGTACAATGAGCAGTTCTTC	CASSGVQGAYNEQFF
TRBJ1-1	TRBV4-3	.	.	TGCGCCAGCAGTCCACAAGCAAACACTGAAGCTTTCTTT	CASSPQANTEAFF
TRBJ1-1	TRBV11-2	.	.	TGTGCCAGCAGCTCCATCCGGACAGATGGATGGGGAGCTTTCTTT	CASSSIRTDGWGAFF